What follows is one TCR beta chain and its context. The CDR3 is 16 amino acids. J lost 1 base, V lost 4 bases, and 3 bases had no gene match. In germline, CDR1 is SGHDN, CDR2 FVKESK. Original handling: Using reference gene primer amplification, nucleated cell counts were estimated. Repertoires were generated with immunoSEQ multiplex PCR, while TCRdb's copy carries only in-frame clones and drops some. From that table come the V and J calls and clone size; the DNA was used to work out D and trimming. The table records tens of thousands of clones, around 88% of them present only once. This sample was taken from a study of blood T cell repertoires in COVID-19. Study overall: Samples representing acute and convalescent COVID-19 were sourced from the United States, Italy and Spain.

Sequenced sample: peripheral blood. The TCR sequence derives from a human donor with active COVID-19. The donor label of this sample is uncertain. This chain uses TRBV14 with TRBJ2-5; 13 nucleotides align to TRBD2. CDR3 in amino acids: CASSLGLAGVQETQYF. The CDR3 DNA follows: TGTGCCAGCAGCCTCGGACTAGCGGGGGTCCAAGAGACCCAGTACTTC.